A selection of T cell receptor beta chains follows, all from one sample in a study of Graves' ophthalmopathy and Graves' hyperthyroidism. TCRdb itself ran the multiplex PCR reads through MiXCR, one entry per CDR3 protein. The table shows 900,000 to 1,200,000 distinct CDR3 sequences, with less than 45% occurring only once. The sequencing input was peripheral blood or thyroid tissue (not recorded which). The source of these receptors is an adult man with Graves' hyperthyroidism. Each CDR3 is given without its conserved first and last residue. D genes are given only for firm matches. A clone size is listed for some rows: how often the clone was seen (once, few, many), or a class if it is expanded.

j_call,clone_size,cdr3_length,d_call,v_call,cdr3_aa
TRBJ1-2,many,11,.,TRBV29-1,SVEKGKRYGYT
TRBJ1-6,.,10,.,TRBV2,ASSVENQPLH
TRBJ2-2,few,14,TRBD2,TRBV4-2,ASSQDAGGGTGELF
TRBJ2-7,.,11,TRBD2,TRBV7-2,ASSWTSGSEQY
TRBJ1-5,.,16,.,TRBV13,ASSLDLAGLNSNQPQH
TRBJ2-7,.,8,.,TRBV5-6,ASSHGGQY
TRBJ2-5,.,11,.,TRBV2,ASSEGAGGIQY
TRBJ2-5,many,14,.,TRBV6-6,ASSHSLTAYQETQY
TRBJ1-2,many,13,TRBD1,TRBV11-2,ASSFGTGNVYGYT
TRBJ1-6,many,12,.,TRBV11-2,ASSGGSYNSPLH
TRBJ1-2,few,13,TRBD1,TRBV12-3/TRBV12-4,ASSLTGRGYNGYT
TRBJ2-5,.,13,TRBD2,TRBV25-1,ASSWGRGAQETQY
TRBJ1-5,.,12,TRBD1,TRBV5-4,ASSWTGGEQPQH
TRBJ2-5,many,10,.,TRBV6-6,ATSYRVETQY
TRBJ2-7,.,13,.,TRBV12-3/TRBV12-4,ASIDGGREYNEQY
TRBJ1-5,once,10,.,TRBV7-2,AGETSNQPQH
TRBJ2-7,.,11,TRBD2,TRBV7-3,ARPFVGRDEQY
TRBJ2-7,many,13,.,TRBV12-3/TRBV12-4,ASTLGGSQTYEQY
TRBJ2-5,.,12,.,TRBV11-2,ASSPGTQIETQY
TRBJ1-1,many,11,.,TRBV19,ATGSGWNTEAF
.,.,13,TRBD1,TRBV7-2,ASSFSIGQGAEQY
TRBJ1-6,.,15,.,TRBV4-3,ASSQDQGRSYNSPLH
TRBJ2-7,many,13,.,TRBV9,ASSVGGSALYEQY
TRBJ1-2,many,13,TRBD1,TRBV7-6,ASSFPRQGVYGYT
TRBJ1-2,.,11,TRBD1,TRBV25-1,ASSEGPGGTDT
TRBJ2-7,many,12,.,TRBV9,ASSVGPQWDEQY
TRBJ1-5,many,12,.,TRBV6-1,ASSESYIHQPQH
TRBJ2-2,many,11,.,TRBV11-3,ASSPISTGELF
TRBJ1-2,many,13,.,TRBV24-1,ATSDSSSLRNGYT
TRBJ2-3,many,16,TRBD2,TRBV9,ASSVLAGSGRGTDTQY
TRBJ1-6,.,13,TRBD1,TRBV7-2,ASSQGDRGNSPLH
TRBJ2-5,many,13,.,TRBV2,ASSEGPDLQETQY
TRBJ2-5,few,11,.,TRBV6-1,ASSVFLKKTQY
TRBJ2-3,many,14,.,TRBV4-1,ASSQFTGVGEDTQY
TRBJ1-6,many,12,.,TRBV2,ASSDDGPGSPLH
TRBJ2-5,.,14,TRBD2,TRBV15,ATSRVPLAGQETQY
TRBJ2-5,many,12,TRBD2,TRBV7-8,ASSPREGEETQY